Following are 11 T cell receptor beta chains from one sample sequenced in a study of shared clonotypes between healthy human individuals. Assay used: immunoSEQ multiplex PCR; TCRdb lists only in-frame clones, some missing. The sample consists of about 2.4 million clones, over 85% of them appearing once. The source material was naive CD4+ T cells from PBMCs. Subset reported: CD45RA+ positively selected. These receptors were collected from a young man in good health. Some clones in this sample may be carry-over from other donors' samples.

V is TRBV19 and J is TRBJ2-2; TRBD1 might be the D (5 bases). CDR1 and CDR2 from the germline V gene are LNHDA and SQIVND (reference sequence). CDR3 length: 15 residues. V shed 5 bases and J shed 0 bases, with 10 bases lying between them. CDR3 sequence: CASSRQSTNTGELFF. The CDR3 DNA follows: TGTGCCAGTAGTCGACAGAGCACGAACACCGGGGAGCTGTTTTTT.

The chain carries TRBV18 and TRBJ2-3, with unresolved D. The germline V gene encodes CDR1 KGHSH and CDR2 LQKENI. V was shortened by 4 bases and J by 3 bases, with 11 bases between the two germline ends. The CDR3 covers 14 residues. The CDR3 region is CASSLTGITDTQYF. In DNA, the CDR3 is TGTGCCAGCTCACTAACGGGTATAACAGATACGCAGTATTTT. The variable domain in full, completed from reference TRBV18 and TRBJ2-3, reads NAGVMQNPRHLVRRRGQEARLRCSPMKGHSHVYWYRQLPEEGLKFMVYLQKENIIDESGMPKERFSAEFPKEGPSILRIQQVVRGDSAAYFCASSLTGITDTQYFGPGTRLTVL.

This sequence joins TRBV2 and TRBJ2-2, with 8 nucleotides matching TRBD1. The CDR3 consists of 14 residues. From germline, CDR1 is SNHLY and CDR2 FYNNEI. V lost 6 bases, J lost 7 bases, and 7 bases stayed unmatched. In DNA, the CDR3 is TGTGCCAGCAGGAAACAGGGGGATGGCGGGGAGCTGTTTTTT. Amino acid sequence: CASRKQGDGGELFF.

This clone was counted between two and nine times. The CDR3 DNA follows: TGTGCCAGCTCACCGGACAGGGGTAGCGACGAGCAGTACTTC. This gives the protein CASSPDRGSDEQYF. The genes are TRBV18 and TRBJ2-7; TRBD1 matches 9 bases. CDR3 length: 14 amino acids. The J segment lost 5 bases and the V segment lost 3 bases, leaving 5 bases of the junction unmatched. The V gene's germline CDR1 is KGHSH and CDR2 LQKENI. Full variable domain (rest looked up from reference TRBV18 and TRBJ2-7): NAGVMQNPRHLVRRRGQEARLRCSPMKGHSHVYWYRQLPEEGLKFMVYLQKENIIDESGMPKERFSAEFPKEGPSILRIQQVVRGDSAAYFCASSPDRGSDEQYFGPGTRLTVT.

The genes are TRBV19 and TRBJ2-3; D is possibly TRBD1 (6 bases). Per germline, CDR1 LNHDA and CDR2 SQIVND (reference sequence). V lost 5 bases, J lost 3 bases, and 18 bases lay in between. The CDR3 runs to 16 residues. The DNA for the CDR3 is TGTGCCAGTAGTCCCGCAGGGGTCGGGTGGACAGATACGCAGTATTTT. Protein sequence: CASSPAGVGWTDTQYF.

This chain joins TRBV18 and TRBJ2-5, with D perhaps TRBD2 (6 bases). V was cut by 5 bases and J by 5 bases, with 15 bases left in between. Germline V gene lookup returns CDR1 KGHSH and CDR2 LQKENI. The CDR3 spans 14 residues. The CDR3 DNA is TGTGCCAGCTCAGCCGGGACTGGGGAGGAGACCCAGTACTTC. It translates to CASSAGTGEETQYF. The variable domain in full, with the rest retrieved from reference TRBV18 and TRBJ2-5, is NAGVMQNPRHLVRRRGQEARLRCSPMKGHSHVYWYRQLPEEGLKFMVYLQKENIIDESGMPKERFSAEFPKEGPSILRIQQVVRGDSAAYFCASSAGTGEETQYFGPGTRLLVL.

The chain couples TRBV28 to TRBJ2-4; D unclear. This CDR3 has 15 amino acids. V lost 1 base and J lost 3, with 10 bases in between. CDR1 is MDHEN and CDR2 is SYDVKM in the germline V gene. CDR3 DNA: TGTGCCAGCAGTTTATTGGGGTATGGCAAAAACATTCAGTACTTC. Its protein is CASSLLGYGKNIQYF.

The V gene is TRBV6-9, the J gene TRBJ1-5; 7 positions agree with TRBD1. The length of the CDR3 is 17 residues. V was pared by 6 bases and J by 1 base, with 12 bases of the junction left unmatched. Germline V lookup: CDR1 MNHGY, CDR2 SVAAGI. This CDR3 is CASRSSRRGRSNQPQHF. The CDR3 DNA follows: TGTGCCAGCAGATCTAGTAGGAGGGGGCGCAGCAATCAGCCCCAGCATTTT.

The chain employs TRBV6-6 and TRBJ1-1; D gene uncertain. This CDR3 region has 16 residues. Germline-derived CDR1 and CDR2 are MNHNY and SVGAGI (reference sequence). Trimming pared 6 bases from V and 1 base from J, leaving 18 bases between. CDR3 sequence: CASSSGGGGRNTEAFF. The CDR3 nucleotides are TGTGCCAGCAGCTCGGGAGGAGGTGGGAGGAACACTGAAGCTTTCTTT.

The genes are TRBV4-1 and TRBJ2-7; 11 bases are shared with TRBD2. With 3 bases clipped from V and 5 bases from J, the junction kept 15 bases outside the gene matches. The CDR3 is 18 residues long. Germline loops: CDR1 MGHRA, CDR2 YSYEKL. The CDR3 coding sequence is TGCGCCAGCAGCCAGCAGGTCCCTCTAGCGGGAGGAGTCGACGAGCAGTACTTC. The encoded protein is CASSQQVPLAGGVDEQYF.

About this clone: Other DNA sequences in this sample translate to the same CDR3. This sequence joins TRBV6-1 and TRBJ1-1; TRBD1 matches at 7 bases. V shed 6 bases and J 4 bases; nucleotides not matched to a gene: 8. The CDR3 extends over 14 amino acids. Germline lookup yields CDR1 MNHNS and CDR2 SASEGT. CDR3 protein: CASSLTGRGTEAFF. The CDR3 DNA is TGTGCCAGCAGCCTGACAGGGAGAGGCACTGAAGCTTTCTTT.